The 20 T cell receptor beta chains presented below share a single source sample, sequenced in a study of synovial regulatory T cells in juvenile arthritis. Sequenced by immunoSEQ multiplex PCR; TCRdb stores in-frame clones only, minus some. There are 9,000 to 10,000 clones in the sample, with about 1.9% held by the top ten. The sequenced material came from Treg cells from blood. Subset: remaining (HLA-DR-negative) circulating blood Treg cells. Receptor source: a donor under 30 with juvenile idiopathic arthritis.

V gene TRBV21-1 combines with J gene TRBJ2-7; without DNA, the TCRdb call of TRBD1 cannot be checked. TRBV21-1 is assigned pseudogene status. The CDR3 has 16 amino acids. The protein alone is recorded here. Here the CDR3 reads CASSHSSGTGGYEQYF.

The chain has TRBV14 and TRBJ2-5; there is no DNA to check the TCRdb D call of TRBD2. The V gene's germline CDR1 is SGHDN and CDR2 FVKESK. This CDR3 has 15 amino acids. No coding sequence is recorded. CDR3 residues: CASSLGLAGRETQYF.

This rearrangement joins TRBV7-7 to TRBJ1-1. The length of the CDR3 is 13 residues. The entry carries no DNA sequence. Germline-derived CDR1 and CDR2 are SSHAT and FNYEAQ (reference sequence). CDR3 sequence reads: CASSLDLRSEAFF.

The rearrangement joins TRBV7-9 to TRBJ2-2. Germline lookup yields CDR1 SEHNR and CDR2 FQNEAQ (reference sequence). The CDR3 has 17 residues. A DNA sequence was not provided. The CDR3 reads CASSPSGASGRTGELFF.

This clone shows up as medium-sized (0.01 to 0.1%) by frequency. V gene TRBV6-6 combines with J gene TRBJ1-2. CDR1 MNHNY and CDR2 SVGAGI come from the germline V gene (reference sequence). This CDR3 comprises 16 residues. No DNA is recorded. CDR3 residues: CASRGIVGEAPYGYTF.

The gene calls are TRBV4-1 and TRBJ1-6. CDR1 is MGHRA and CDR2 is YSYEKL in the germline V gene. This CDR3 is 15 amino acids long. No nucleotide data were recorded. This CDR3 reads CASSQVRAAGSPLHF.

The chain is built from TRBV30 and TRBJ1-6; the D call of TRBD1 rests on TCRdb alone, since no DNA is present to check it. The CDR3 has 14 amino acids. The DNA sequence is not available. The germline CDR1 and CDR2 sequences are GTSNPN and SVGIG (reference sequence). CDR3 region: CAWSVGTGVSPLHF.

The chain employs TRBV5-4 and TRBJ2-5; no DNA is available, so the TRBD1 call from TCRdb remains unchecked. Germline CDR1 reads SGHNT; CDR2 reads YYREEE (reference sequence). The CDR3 has 15 amino acids. The nucleotide record is missing. The CDR3 here is CASSLRQGAGETQYF.

V usage is TRBV9 and J usage is TRBJ2-7; there is no DNA to check the TCRdb D call of TRBD2. Per the germline V gene, CDR1 is SGDLS and CDR2 is YYNGEE. The length of the CDR3 is 16 residues. No DNA is recorded. CDR3 sequence reads: CASSVGPAGGTYEQYF. The entire variable domain, with the rest obtained from reference TRBV9 and TRBJ2-7, is as follows: DSGVTQTPKHLITATGQRVTLRCSPRSGDLSVYWYQQSLDQGLQFLIQYYNGEERAKGNILERFSAQQFPDLHSELNLSSLELGDSALYFCASSVGPAGGTYEQYFGPGTRLTVT.

J is TRBJ2-1 and V is TRBV2; TCRdb lists TRBD2, though no DNA is available to test this call. Germline-derived CDR1 and CDR2 are SNHLY and FYNNEI. The CDR3 is 15 residues long. No DNA accompanies this entry. CDR3 region: CASSISGRALNEQFF.

CDR3 protein: CASSLGQKNTEAFF. The chain employs TRBV7-8 and TRBJ1-1; TCRdb picks TRBD1, but there is no DNA to check that call. Germline V lookup: CDR1 SGHVS, CDR2 FQNEAQ. This CDR3 is built from 14 residues. No DNA appears here.

V usage is TRBV21-1 and J usage is TRBJ2-7; absent DNA, TCRdb's TRBD1 call cannot be checked. TRBV21-1 counts as a pseudogene. The CDR3 extends over 16 amino acids. The DNA is unrecorded. The CDR3 is CARYLPGQGSPYEQYF.

The chain carries TRBV7-3 and TRBJ2-5; TCRdb picks TRBD2, but there is no DNA to check that call. There are 13 residues in the CDR3. There is no recorded DNA. Germline V gives CDR1 SGHTA, CDR2 FQGTGA. The CDR3 here is CASSPGSGETQYF.

This chain links TRBV30 with TRBJ1-2. This CDR3 has 15 amino acids. The DNA is not on file. The germline V gene encodes CDR1 GTSNPN and CDR2 SVGIG (reference sequence). The CDR3 is CAWRWEGGWKYGYTF.

V gene TRBV5-4 combines with J gene TRBJ2-1; TCRdb calls TRBD2, which cannot be checked without DNA. From germline, CDR1 is SGHNT and CDR2 YYREEE (reference sequence). The CDR3 covers 16 residues. No DNA was logged. The CDR3 reads CASSHGGVAGVNEQFF.

V usage is TRBV11-2 and J usage is TRBJ2-7. Germline assignment: CDR1 SGHAT and CDR2 FQNNGV. The CDR3 extends over 12 amino acids. No DNA is given. The CDR3 reads CASSLVGYEQYF.

The V call is TRBV27, the J call TRBJ1-6; no DNA is available, so the TRBD1 call from TCRdb remains unchecked. There are 17 residues in the CDR3. Only the protein sequence is given. The germline V gene has CDR1 MNHEY and CDR2 SMNVEV (reference sequence). Here the CDR3 reads CASSLGTGAPFNSPLHF.

This clone is deemed medium-sized by its frequency. CDR3 amino acids: CASSYRVGYEQYF. The J gene is TRBJ2-7, the V gene TRBV19; there is no DNA to check the TCRdb D call of TRBD1. CDR3 length equals 13 residues. The DNA is not on file. Germline values: CDR1 LNHDA, CDR2 SQIVND (reference sequence).

The CDR3 spells CASSALLGRETQYF. This chain connects TRBV6-1 to TRBJ2-5; TCRdb indicates TRBD1, and absent DNA this call remains unverified. The CDR3 is 14 amino acids. DNA was not recorded. The germline gives CDR1 MNHNS, CDR2 SASEGT.

The chain is built from TRBV30 and TRBJ1-2. Germline lookup yields CDR1 GTSNPN and CDR2 SVGIG (reference sequence). The CDR3 totals 14 residues. The nucleotide record is missing. The CDR3 is CASDEGWPNYGYTF.